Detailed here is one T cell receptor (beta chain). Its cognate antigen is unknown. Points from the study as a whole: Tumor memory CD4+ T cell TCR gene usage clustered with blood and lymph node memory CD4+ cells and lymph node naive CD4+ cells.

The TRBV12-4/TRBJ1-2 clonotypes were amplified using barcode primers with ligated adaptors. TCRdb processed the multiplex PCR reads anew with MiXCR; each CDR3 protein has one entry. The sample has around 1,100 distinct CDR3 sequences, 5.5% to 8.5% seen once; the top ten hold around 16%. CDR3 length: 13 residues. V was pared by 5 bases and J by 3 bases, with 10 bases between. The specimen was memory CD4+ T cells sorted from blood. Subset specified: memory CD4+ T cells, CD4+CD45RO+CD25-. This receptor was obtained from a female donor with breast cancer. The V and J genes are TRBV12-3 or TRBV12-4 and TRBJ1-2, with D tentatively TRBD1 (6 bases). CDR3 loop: CASSGRTDYGYTF. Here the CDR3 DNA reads TGTGCCAGCAGTGGGCGGACAGACTATGGCTACACCTTC.